This T cell receptor (beta chain) emerged from a study of blood T cell repertoires in COVID-19. In the study overall: COVID-19 samples from acute and convalescent phases originated in the United States, Italy and Spain. PBMCs, B-cell-depleted T cells, or T cells provided the cDNA or gDNA that made up the material.

CDR3 size: 13 residues. The germline CDR1 and CDR2 sequences are GTSNPN and SVGIG (reference sequence). Between the trimmed V and J ends, which lost 6 bases and 7 bases, there was a span of 16 bases. In its sample, this clone was seen once. Per the original data handling: Reference gene primer amplification yielded estimated nucleated cell counts. Libraries were prepared by immunoSEQ multiplex PCR; TCRdb keeps only in-frame clonotypes and omits some of them. D and trimming come from the DNA, and the V and J calls and clone size come from that table. Among under 250,000 clones listed, around nine tenths were seen once.

What was sequenced was peripheral blood. The clonotype originates from a man in his 60s who had recovered from COVID-19. This rearrangement joins TRBV30 to TRBJ2-1, with TRBD2 as a possible D gene (5 bases). The CDR3 sequence: CACLKGGWNEQFF. The CDR3 coding sequence is TGTGCCTGCCTTAAGGGCGGGTGGAATGAGCAGTTCTTC.